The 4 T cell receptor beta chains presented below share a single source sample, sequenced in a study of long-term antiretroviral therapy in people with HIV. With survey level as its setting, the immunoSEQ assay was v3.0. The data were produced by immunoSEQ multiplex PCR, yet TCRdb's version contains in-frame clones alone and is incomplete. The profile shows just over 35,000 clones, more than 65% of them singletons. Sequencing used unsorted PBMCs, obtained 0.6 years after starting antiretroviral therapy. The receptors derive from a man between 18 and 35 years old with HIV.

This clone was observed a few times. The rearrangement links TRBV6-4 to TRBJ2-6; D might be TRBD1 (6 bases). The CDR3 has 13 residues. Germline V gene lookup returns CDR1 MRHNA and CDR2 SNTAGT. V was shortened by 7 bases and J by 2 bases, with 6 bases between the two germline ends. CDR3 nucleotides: TGTGCCAGCACAGGGGCTGGGGCCAACGTCCTGACTTTC. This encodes CASTGAGANVLTF.

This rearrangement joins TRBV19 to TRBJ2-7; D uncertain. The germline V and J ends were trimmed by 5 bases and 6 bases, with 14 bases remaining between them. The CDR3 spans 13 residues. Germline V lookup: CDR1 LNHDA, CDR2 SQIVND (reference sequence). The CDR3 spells CASSPLGNSEQYF. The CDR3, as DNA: TGTGCCAGTAGTCCGTTGGGGAACTCCGAGCAGTACTTC.

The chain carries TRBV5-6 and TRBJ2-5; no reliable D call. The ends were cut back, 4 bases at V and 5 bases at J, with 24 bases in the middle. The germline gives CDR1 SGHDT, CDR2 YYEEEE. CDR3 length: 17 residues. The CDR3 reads CASSPQFHRALEETQYF. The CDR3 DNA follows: TGTGCCAGCAGCCCCCAATTCCACCGGGCCTTAGAGGAGACCCAGTACTTC.

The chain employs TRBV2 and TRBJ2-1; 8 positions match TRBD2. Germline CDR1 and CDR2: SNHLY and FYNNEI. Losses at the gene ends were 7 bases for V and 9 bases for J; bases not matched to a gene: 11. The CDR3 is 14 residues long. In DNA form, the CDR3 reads TGTGCCAGCACCGCCCGACTAGCGATCAGTGAGCAGTTCTTC. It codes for CASTARLAISEQFF.